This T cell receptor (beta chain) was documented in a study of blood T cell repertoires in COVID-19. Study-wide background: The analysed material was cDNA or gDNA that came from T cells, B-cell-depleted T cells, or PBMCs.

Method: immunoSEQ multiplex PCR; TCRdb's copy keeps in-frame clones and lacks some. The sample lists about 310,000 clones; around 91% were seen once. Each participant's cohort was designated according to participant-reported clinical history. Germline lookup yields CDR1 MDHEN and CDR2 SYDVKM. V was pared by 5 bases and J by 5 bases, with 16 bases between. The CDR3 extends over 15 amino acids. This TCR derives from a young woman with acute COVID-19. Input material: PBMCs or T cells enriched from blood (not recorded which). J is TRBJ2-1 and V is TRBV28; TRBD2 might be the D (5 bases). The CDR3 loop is CASSSGWGRNNEQFF. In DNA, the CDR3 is TGTGCCAGCAGTAGCGGATGGGGTAGGAACAATGAGCAGTTCTTC.